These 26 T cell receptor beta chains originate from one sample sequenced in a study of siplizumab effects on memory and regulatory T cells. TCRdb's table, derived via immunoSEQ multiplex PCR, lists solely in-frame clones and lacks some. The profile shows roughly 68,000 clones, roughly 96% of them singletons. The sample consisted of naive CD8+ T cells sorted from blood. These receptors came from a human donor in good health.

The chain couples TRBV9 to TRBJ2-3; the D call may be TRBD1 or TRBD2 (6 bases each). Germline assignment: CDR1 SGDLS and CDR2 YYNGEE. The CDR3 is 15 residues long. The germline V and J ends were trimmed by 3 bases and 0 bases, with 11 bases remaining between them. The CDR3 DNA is TGTGCCAGCAGCGGGGGGGACACTAGCACAGATACGCAGTATTTT. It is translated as CASSGGDTSTDTQYF. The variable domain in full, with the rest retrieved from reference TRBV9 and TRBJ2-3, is DSGVTQTPKHLITATGQRVTLRCSPRSGDLSVYWYQQSLDQGLQFLIQYYNGEERAKGNILERFSAQQFPDLHSELNLSSLELGDSALYFCASSGGDTSTDTQYFGPGTRLTVL.

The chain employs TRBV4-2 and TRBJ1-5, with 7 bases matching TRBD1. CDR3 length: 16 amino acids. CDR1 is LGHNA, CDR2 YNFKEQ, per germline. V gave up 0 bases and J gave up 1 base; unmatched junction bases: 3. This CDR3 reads CASSQEGGLSNQPQHF. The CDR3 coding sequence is TGTGCCAGCAGCCAAGAAGGGGGCTTGAGCAATCAGCCCCAGCATTTT.

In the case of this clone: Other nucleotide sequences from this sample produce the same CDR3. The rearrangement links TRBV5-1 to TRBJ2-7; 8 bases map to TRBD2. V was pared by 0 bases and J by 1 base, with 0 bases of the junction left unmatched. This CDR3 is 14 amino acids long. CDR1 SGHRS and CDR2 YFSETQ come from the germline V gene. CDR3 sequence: CASSLGGGSYEQYF. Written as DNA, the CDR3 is TGCGCCAGCAGCTTGGGCGGGGGGTCCTACGAGCAGTACTTC.

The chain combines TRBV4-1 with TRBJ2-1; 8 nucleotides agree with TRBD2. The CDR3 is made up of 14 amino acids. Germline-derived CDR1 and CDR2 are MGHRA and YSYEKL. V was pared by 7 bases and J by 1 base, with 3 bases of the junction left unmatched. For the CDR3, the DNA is TGCGCCAGCACTCGGGGGGGATCCTACAATGAGCAGTTCTTC. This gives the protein CASTRGGSYNEQFF.

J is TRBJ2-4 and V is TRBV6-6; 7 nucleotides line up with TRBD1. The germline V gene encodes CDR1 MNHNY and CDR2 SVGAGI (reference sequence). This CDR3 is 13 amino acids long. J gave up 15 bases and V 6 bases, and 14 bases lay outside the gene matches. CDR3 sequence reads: CASSSTRTGSGYF. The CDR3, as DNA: TGTGCCAGCAGCTCGACCAGGACAGGCTCGGGGTACTTC.

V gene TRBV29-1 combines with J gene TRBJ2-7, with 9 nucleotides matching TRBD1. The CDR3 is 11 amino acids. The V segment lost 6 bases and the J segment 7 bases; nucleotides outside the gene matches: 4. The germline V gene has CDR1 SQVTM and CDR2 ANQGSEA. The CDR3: CSVRTGAEQYF. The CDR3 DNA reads TGCAGCGTCAGGACAGGGGCTGAGCAGTACTTC.

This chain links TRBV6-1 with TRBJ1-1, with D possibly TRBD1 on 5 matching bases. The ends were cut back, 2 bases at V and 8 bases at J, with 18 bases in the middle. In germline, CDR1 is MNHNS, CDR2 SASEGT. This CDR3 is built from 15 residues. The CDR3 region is CASSELFSGGMEAFF. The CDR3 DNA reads TGTGCCAGCAGTGAATTGTTCTCTGGGGGGATGGAAGCTTTCTTT.

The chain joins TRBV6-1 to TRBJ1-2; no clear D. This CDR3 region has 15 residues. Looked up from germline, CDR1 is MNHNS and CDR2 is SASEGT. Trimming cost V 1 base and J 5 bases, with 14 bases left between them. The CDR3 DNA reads TGTGCCAGCAGTGAAGGGGGTCAAGGGAGTTATGGCTACACCTTC. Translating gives CASSEGGQGSYGYTF.

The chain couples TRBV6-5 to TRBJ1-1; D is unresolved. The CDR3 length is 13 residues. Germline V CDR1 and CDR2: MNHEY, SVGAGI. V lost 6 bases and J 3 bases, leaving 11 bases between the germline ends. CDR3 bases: TGTGCCAGCAGGGAAGATAAAGACACTGAAGCTTTCTTT. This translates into CASREDKDTEAFF.

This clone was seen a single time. DNA for the CDR3: TGCGCCAGCAGCCACTCCCGGGGGCTTGAAGATACGCAGTATTTT. Translating it yields CASSHSRGLEDTQYF. This sequence joins TRBV4-3 and TRBJ2-3, with D perhaps TRBD1 or TRBD2 (6 bases each). The CDR3 totals 15 residues. Germline CDR1 is LGHNA and CDR2 is YSLEER. Trimming left V 3 bases short and J 5 bases short, with 15 bases between.

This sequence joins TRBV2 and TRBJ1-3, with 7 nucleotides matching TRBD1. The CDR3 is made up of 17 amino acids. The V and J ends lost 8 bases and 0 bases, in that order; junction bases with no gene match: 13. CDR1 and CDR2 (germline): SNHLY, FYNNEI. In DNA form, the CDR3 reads TGTGCCAGCGTCAACTGGGGACAGTTACACTCTGGAAACACCATATATTTT. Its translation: CASVNWGQLHSGNTIYF.

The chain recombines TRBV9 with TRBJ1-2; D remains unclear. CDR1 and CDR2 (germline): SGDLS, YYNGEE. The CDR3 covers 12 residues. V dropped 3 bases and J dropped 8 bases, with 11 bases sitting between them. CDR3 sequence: CASSGPTGGYTF. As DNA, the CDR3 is TGTGCCAGCAGCGGACCAACGGGGGGCTACACCTTC.

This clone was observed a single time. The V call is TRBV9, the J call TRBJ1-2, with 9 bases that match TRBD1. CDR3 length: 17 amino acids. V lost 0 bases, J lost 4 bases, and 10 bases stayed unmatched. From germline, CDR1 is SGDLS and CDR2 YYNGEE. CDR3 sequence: CASSVGGQGLFAYGYTF. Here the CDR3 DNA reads TGTGCCAGCAGCGTAGGGGGACAGGGCCTTTTCGCCTATGGCTACACCTTC.

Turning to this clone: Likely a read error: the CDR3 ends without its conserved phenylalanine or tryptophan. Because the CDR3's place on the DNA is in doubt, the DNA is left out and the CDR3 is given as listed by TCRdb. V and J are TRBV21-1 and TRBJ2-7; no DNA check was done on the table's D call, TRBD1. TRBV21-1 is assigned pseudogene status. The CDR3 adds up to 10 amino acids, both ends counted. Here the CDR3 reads CASTPGQGWA.

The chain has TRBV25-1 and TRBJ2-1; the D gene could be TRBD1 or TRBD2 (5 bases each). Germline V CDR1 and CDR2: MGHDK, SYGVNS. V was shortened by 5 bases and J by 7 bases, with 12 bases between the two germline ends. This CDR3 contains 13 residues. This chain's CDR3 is CASSWDGKNEQFF. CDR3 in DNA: TGTGCCAGCAGTTGGGACGGTAAAAATGAGCAGTTCTTC.

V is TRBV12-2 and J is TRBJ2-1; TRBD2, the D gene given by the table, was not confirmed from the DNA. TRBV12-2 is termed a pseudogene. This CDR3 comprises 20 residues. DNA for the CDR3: TGTGCAAGTCGCTTAGGGGCCAATTCTCGGGGACTAGCGGGGCGGTATGAGCAGTTCTTC. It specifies CASRLGANSRGLAGRYEQFF.

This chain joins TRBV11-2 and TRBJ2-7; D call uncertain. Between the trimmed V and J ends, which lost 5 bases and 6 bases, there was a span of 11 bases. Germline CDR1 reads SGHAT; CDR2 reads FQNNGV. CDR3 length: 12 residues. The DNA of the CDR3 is TGTGCCAGCAGCCTCATTACAAGCGAGCAGTACTTC. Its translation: CASSLITSEQYF.

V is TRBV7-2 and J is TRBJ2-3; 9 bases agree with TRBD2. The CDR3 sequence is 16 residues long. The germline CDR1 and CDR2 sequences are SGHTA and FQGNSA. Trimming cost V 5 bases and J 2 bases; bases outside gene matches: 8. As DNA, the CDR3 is TGTGCCAGCAGCCTTCTGGGCGGGGGGGCCACAGATACGCAGTATTTT. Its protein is CASSLLGGGATDTQYF. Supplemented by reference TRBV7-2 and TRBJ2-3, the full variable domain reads GAGVSQSPSNKVTEKGKDVELRCDPISGHTALYWYRQSLGQGLEFLIYFQGNSAPDKSGLPSDRFSAERTGGSVSTLTIQRTQQEDSAVYLCASSLLGGGATDTQYFGPGTRLTVL.

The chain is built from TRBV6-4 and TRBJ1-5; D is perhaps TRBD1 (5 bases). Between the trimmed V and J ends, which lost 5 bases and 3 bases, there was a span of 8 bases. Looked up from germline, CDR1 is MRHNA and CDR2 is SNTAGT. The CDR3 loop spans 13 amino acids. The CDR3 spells CASSTGPNQPQHF. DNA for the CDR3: TGTGCCAGCAGTACAGGCCCCAATCAGCCCCAGCATTTT.

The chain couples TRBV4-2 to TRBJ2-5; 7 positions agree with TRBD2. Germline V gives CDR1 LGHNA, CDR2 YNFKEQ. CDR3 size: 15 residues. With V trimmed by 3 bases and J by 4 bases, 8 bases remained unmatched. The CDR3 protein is CASSQELATPETQYF. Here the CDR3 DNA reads TGTGCCAGCAGCCAGGAACTAGCGACCCCAGAGACCCAGTACTTC.

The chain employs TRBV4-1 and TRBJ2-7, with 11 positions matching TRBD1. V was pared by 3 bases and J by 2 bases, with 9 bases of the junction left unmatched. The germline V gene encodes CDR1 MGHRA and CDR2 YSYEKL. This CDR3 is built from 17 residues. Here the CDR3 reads CASSQHTGTGGTYEQYF. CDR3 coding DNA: TGCGCCAGCAGCCAGCATACCGGGACAGGGGGTACCTACGAGCAGTACTTC.

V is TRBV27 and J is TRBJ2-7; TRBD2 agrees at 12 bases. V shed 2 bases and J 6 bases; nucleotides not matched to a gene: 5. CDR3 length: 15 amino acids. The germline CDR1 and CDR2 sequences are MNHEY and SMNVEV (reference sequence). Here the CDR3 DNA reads TGTGCCAGCAGTTTAGCACTAGCGGGGGGAATCGAGCAGTACTTC. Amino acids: CASSLALAGGIEQYF.

CDR3 protein: CASTGTSSTDTQYF. DNA of the CDR3: TGTGCCAGTACTGGGACTTCTAGCACAGATACGCAGTATTTT. V gene TRBV19 combines with J gene TRBJ2-3, with D possibly TRBD2 on 6 matching bases. This CDR3 comprises 14 residues. From germline, CDR1 is LNHDA and CDR2 SQIVND (reference sequence). V was trimmed by 7 bases and J by 0 bases, leaving 11 bases between them.

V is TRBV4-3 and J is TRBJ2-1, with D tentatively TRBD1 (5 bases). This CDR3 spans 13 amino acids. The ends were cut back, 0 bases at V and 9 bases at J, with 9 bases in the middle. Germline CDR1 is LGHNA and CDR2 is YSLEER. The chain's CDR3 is CASSQEGPGEQFF. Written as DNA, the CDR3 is TGCGCCAGCAGCCAAGAGGGGCCCGGTGAGCAGTTCTTC.

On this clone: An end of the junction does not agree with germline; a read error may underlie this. CDR3 sequence (DNA): TGTGCCAGCAGCCAAGGGTCTTACTACGAGCAGTCCTTC. It specifies CASSQGSYYEQSF. The chain couples TRBV14 to TRBJ2-7; the D is unclear. The germline V gene has CDR1 SGHDN and CDR2 FVKESK. The CDR3 sequence is 13 residues long.

CDR3 amino acids: CASRTDRADQNTGELFF. CDR3 bases: TGTGCCAGCAGGACGGACAGGGCTGATCAAAACACCGGGGAGCTGTTTTTT. This sequence joins TRBV4-2 and TRBJ2-2; 8 bases match TRBD1. After removal of 6 bases from V and 2 bases from J, the junction contained 11 bases not matched to a gene. Germline V lookup: CDR1 LGHNA, CDR2 YNFKEQ. The CDR3 contains 17 residues.